The present T cell receptor beta chain was sequenced within a study of blood T cell repertoires in COVID-19. Study details: Donors in the United States, Italy and Spain gave samples during acute or convalescent COVID-19. From T cells, B-cell-depleted T cells, or PBMCs came the material, which was cDNA or gDNA.

CDR3 length: 15 amino acids. The junction had 5 bases not matched to a gene; V was cut back by 7 bases and J by 4 bases. Germline loops: CDR1 MNHEY, CDR2 SVGAGI. Participants were aged about 18 to 100 years from approximately 25 US areas. In the source study's methods: Estimation of nucleated cell counts relied on the amplification of reference gene primers. The table came from immunoSEQ multiplex PCR; TCRdb's copy has only in-frame clones and leaves some out. That table is the source of V, J and clone size, and D and trimming were worked out from the DNA. The data contain 250,000 to 350,000 clones, around 87% of them singletons.

The sequencing sample was made of PBMCs or T cells enriched from blood (not recorded which). The chain recombines TRBV6-5 with TRBJ2-2; 11 bases are a match to TRBD1. The receptor was derived from a woman between 25 and 40 years old who had recovered from COVID-19. In DNA form, the CDR3 reads TGTGCCAGCAATCTGGGACAGGGGGGCACCGGGGAGCTGTTTTTT. Its translation is CASNLGQGGTGELFF.